A selection of T cell receptor beta chains follows, all from one sample in a study of CD8+ T cells in alopecia areata. Libraries were prepared by immunoSEQ multiplex PCR; TCRdb keeps only in-frame clonotypes and omits some of them. The table includes under 150,000 clones, about four fifths detected once. The sequences come from CD8+ T cells sorted from blood, collected at week 4, from a patient treated with tofacitinib. The receptors originated from a human donor with alopecia areata. Each CDR3 is given with its conserved first and last residue. Fields, in order: V gene, CDR3 length, J gene, clone size, D gene, CDR3 protein, CDR3 DNA. A D gene is named only where the DNA matches it firmly. Not every row has a clone size; where given, it reads once, few, many or a size class.

TRBV6-5	13	TRBJ2-5	.	.	CASSLHSQETQYF	TGTGCCAGCAGCCTCCACAGTCAAGAGACCCAGTACTTC
TRBV29-1	8	TRBJ1-2	.	.	CSDLSYTF	TGCAGCGACCTTAGCTACACCTTC
TRBV6-6	13	TRBJ1-1	.	.	CASRGSGNTEAFF	TGTGCCAGCAGGGGGTCTGGGAACACTGAAGCTTTCTTT
TRBV2	15	TRBJ2-3	.	TRBD1	CASKRGTEGTDTQYF	TGTGCCAGCAAGAGAGGGACAGAAGGCACAGATACGCAGTATTTT
TRBV27	11	TRBJ2-7	.	TRBD2	CASSLGGEQYF	TGTGCCAGCAGTTTGGGGGGGGAGCAGTACTTC
TRBV29-1	10	TRBJ2-5	.	.	CSVGLETQYF	TGCAGCGTTGGGTTGGAGACCCAGTACTTC
TRBV5-6	14	TRBJ2-7	.	.	CASSSAGVAYEQYF	TGTGCCAGCAGCTCGGCAGGGGTTGCCTACGAGCAGTACTTC
TRBV9	17	TRBJ2-3	.	TRBD2	CASSDRLAGESTDTQYF	TGTGCCAGCAGCGACCGACTAGCGGGGGAATCCACAGATACGCAGTATTTT
TRBV7-8	14	TRBJ2-3	few	.	CASSLEPGTDTQYF	TGTGCCAGCAGCTTGGAGCCCGGCACAGATACGCAGTATTTT
TRBV21-1	15	TRBJ2-3	few	.	CASSKELGGTDTQYF	TGTGCCAGCAGCAAAGAATTGGGGGGCACAGATACGCAGTATTTT
TRBV13	15	TRBJ2-3	.	.	CASSLVVGAQDTQYF	TGTGCCAGCAGCCTTGTGGTCGGGGCGCAGGATACGCAGTATTTT
TRBV11-2	14	TRBJ2-5	.	.	CASSSYRDQETQYF	TGTGCCAGCAGCTCATACAGGGACCAAGAGACCCAGTACTTC
TRBV7-7	12	TRBJ2-6	.	.	CASGTGANVLTF	TGTGCTAGCGGAACTGGGGCCAACGTCCTGACTTTC
TRBV27	15	TRBJ2-7	.	.	CASRLEFRGGYEQYF	TGTGCCAGCAGACTTGAATTTAGGGGTGGCTACGAGCAGTACTTC
TRBV29-1	13	TRBJ1-2	few	.	CSVLVGASPGYTF	TGCAGCGTTCTCGTGGGGGCCTCCCCCGGCTACACCTTC
TRBV23-1	14	TRBJ2-7	few	TRBD1	CASRHGTGSYEQYF	TGCGCCAGCAGACACGGGACAGGGAGCTACGAGCAGTACTTC
TRBV6-6	13	TRBJ1-5	.	.	CASSYSGDQPQHF	TGTGCCAGCAGTTACTCAGGTGATCAGCCCCAGCATTTT
TRBV29-1	12	TRBJ2-1	.	.	CSVEYRYNEQFF	TGCAGCGTTGAGTACAGATACAATGAGCAGTTCTTC
TRBV30	15	TRBJ2-1	.	TRBD2	CAWSVYAGGYNEQLF	TGTGCCTGGAGTGTATATGCGGGGGGCTACAATGAGCAGCTCTTC
TRBV5-4	16	TRBJ2-7	.	TRBD2	CASSPQPGLAVNEQYF	TGTGCCAGCAGCCCCCAACCGGGACTAGCAGTCAACGAGCAGTACTTC
TRBV30	15	TRBJ2-2	.	.	CAWSLRDLRTGELFF	TGTGCCTGGAGTCTACGGGACCTAAGGACCGGGGAGCTGTTTTTT
TRBV15	14	TRBJ1-5	few	.	CATSRDLGGQPQHF	TGTGCCACCAGCAGAGATCTTGGGGGTCAGCCCCAGCATTTT
TRBV7-9	13	TRBJ2-4	.	TRBD2	CAAGGLAKNIQYF	TGTGCCGCGGGGGGACTAGCCAAAAACATTCAGTACTTC
TRBV7-7	17	TRBJ2-2	.	TRBD2	CASSLGVRGAFTGELFF	TGTGCTAGCAGCTTAGGCGTGCGGGGGGCCTTCACCGGGGAGCTGTTTTTT
TRBV4-1	16	TRBJ1-2	.	TRBD1	CASSQDRDRVSHGYTF	TGCGCCAGCAGCCAAGACCGGGACAGGGTTTCCCATGGCTACACCTTC
TRBV19	15	TRBJ2-1	medium-sized	TRBD2	CATQKTSGEYNEQFF	TGTGCCACCCAAAAGACTAGCGGGGAGTACAATGAGCAGTTCTTC
TRBV29-1	17	TRBJ2-2	once	TRBD1	CSVEDPDRGSDTGELFF	TGCAGCGTTGAAGACCCCGACAGGGGTAGTGACACCGGGGAGCTGTTTTTT
TRBV15	13	TRBJ1-2	.	TRBD1	CATSRVTGEGYTF	TGTGCCACCAGCAGAGTCACAGGGGAAGGCTACACCTTC
TRBV4-3	19	TRBJ1-1	.	TRBD1	CASSQDLGDSGGGGTEAFF	TGCGCCAGCAGCCAAGATTTGGGGGACTCCGGAGGGGGCGGCACTGAAGCTTTCTTT
TRBV29-1	14	TRBJ1-2	once	TRBD1	CSAILDRGDYGYTF	TGCAGCGCCATATTGGACAGGGGAGACTATGGCTACACCTTC
TRBV2	12	TRBJ1-1	.	.	CASSEVALEAFF	TGTGCCAGCAGTGAAGTGGCTCTTGAAGCTTTCTTT
TRBV10-3	13	TRBJ1-1	.	.	CAISDTAPREAFF	TGTGCCATCAGTGATACAGCCCCACGTGAAGCTTTCTTT
TRBV6-1	15	TRBJ2-3	.	.	CASSEDSPSTDTQYF	TGTGCCAGCAGTGAGGACAGCCCTAGCACAGATACGCAGTATTTT
TRBV29-1	13	TRBJ2-7	.	TRBD1	CSVWTGGDYEQYF	TGCAGCGTCTGGACAGGGGGAGACTACGAGCAGTACTTC
TRBV2	15	TRBJ2-1	.	TRBD1	CASSEGQGLPEKQFF	TGTGCCAGCAGTGAGGGACAGGGGCTCCCCGAAAAGCAGTTCTTC
TRBV16	13	TRBJ1-5	.	.	CASSQSGGQPQHF	TGTGCCAGCAGCCAATCGGGAGGTCAGCCCCAGCATTTT
TRBV7-2	16	TRBJ2-3	.	.	CASSPFQGGTTDTQYF	TGTGCCAGCAGCCCCTTCCAGGGGGGCACCACAGATACGCAGTATTTT
TRBV30	13	TRBJ1-1	.	.	CAWSRGESTEAFF	TGTGCCTGGAGCAGAGGAGAGTCCACTGAAGCTTTCTTT
TRBV2	13	TRBJ1-2	.	.	CASRPAGNYGYTF	TGTGCCAGCAGACCTGCGGGTAACTATGGCTACACCTTC
TRBV4-1	13	TRBJ2-1	.	.	CASSHLESGEQFF	TGCGCCAGCAGCCACCTTGAGAGTGGTGAGCAGTTCTTC
TRBV7-8	15	TRBJ2-7	.	.	CASSLGSGASYEQYF	TGTGCCAGCAGCTTAGGGTCAGGGGCGTCCTACGAGCAGTACTTC
TRBV29-1	15	TRBJ2-1	.	.	CSVEDRDTGLNEQFF	TGCAGCGTTGAAGATCGGGACACGGGGCTTAATGAGCAGTTCTTC
TRBV9	15	TRBJ2-7	.	.	CASSGQDRDSYEQYF	TGTGCCAGCAGCGGCCAGGACAGAGACTCCTACGAGCAGTACTTC
TRBV2	14	TRBJ1-2	.	.	CASSGSPGVAGYTF	TGTGCCAGCAGCGGGTCGCCAGGGGTCGCTGGCTACACCTTC
TRBV5-1	16	TRBJ2-7	.	.	CASSLASGIFSYEQYF	TGCGCCAGCAGCTTGGCCTCAGGGATCTTTTCCTACGAGCAGTACTTC
TRBV4-1	15	TRBJ2-1	.	TRBD2	CASSPWRGSYNEQFF	TGCGCCAGCAGCCCCTGGCGGGGGTCCTACAATGAGCAGTTCTTC
TRBV6-6	13	TRBJ2-1	.	.	CASSYGSRNEQFF	TGTGCCAGCAGTTACGGCTCACGGAATGAGCAGTTCTTC
TRBV15	13	TRBJ1-1	.	.	CATSREKNTEAFF	TGTGCCACCAGCAGAGAGAAAAACACTGAAGCTTTCTTT